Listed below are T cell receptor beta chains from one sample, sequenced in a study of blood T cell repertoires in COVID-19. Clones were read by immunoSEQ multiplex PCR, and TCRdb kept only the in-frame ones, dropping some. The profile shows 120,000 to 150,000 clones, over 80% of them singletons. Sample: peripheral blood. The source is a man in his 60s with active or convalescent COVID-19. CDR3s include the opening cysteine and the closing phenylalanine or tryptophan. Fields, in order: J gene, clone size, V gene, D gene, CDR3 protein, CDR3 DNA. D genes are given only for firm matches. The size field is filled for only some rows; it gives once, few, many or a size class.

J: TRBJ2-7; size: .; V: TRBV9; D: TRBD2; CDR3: CASSGAGGLGEQYF; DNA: TGTGCCAGCAGCGGAGCGGGAGGGCTGGGGGAGCAGTACTTC
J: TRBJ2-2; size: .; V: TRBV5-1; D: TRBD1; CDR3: CASSYSGQGTGELFF; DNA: TGCGCCAGCAGCTACTCGGGACAGGGCACCGGGGAGCTGTTTTTT
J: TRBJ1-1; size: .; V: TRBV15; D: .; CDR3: CATSRPNRNTEAFF; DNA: TGTGCCACCAGCAGACCCAACAGGAACACTGAAGCTTTCTTT
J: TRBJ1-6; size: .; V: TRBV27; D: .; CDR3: CASRPQGFTSPLHF; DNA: TGTGCCAGCCGTCCCCAGGGTTTCACCTCACCCCTCCACTTT
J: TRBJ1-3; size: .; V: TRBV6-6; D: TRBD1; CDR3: CASSRQGAGNTIYF; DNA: TGTGCCAGCAGTCGACAGGGGGCCGGAAACACCATATATTTT
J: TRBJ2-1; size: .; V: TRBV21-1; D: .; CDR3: CASSKRIADNEQFF; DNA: TGTGCCAGCAGCAAAAGGATAGCGGACAATGAGCAGTTCTTC
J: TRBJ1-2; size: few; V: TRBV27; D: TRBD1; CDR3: CASSLTVTGHGYTF; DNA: TGTGCCAGCAGCCTCACCGTGACAGGGCATGGCTACACCTTC
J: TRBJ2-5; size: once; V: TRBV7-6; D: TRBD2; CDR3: CASSPSTSGIETQYF; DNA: TGTGCCAGCAGCCCGTCGACTAGCGGGATAGAGACCCAGTACTTC
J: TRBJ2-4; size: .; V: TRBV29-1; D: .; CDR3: CSVEDQKWRNIQYF; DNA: TGCAGCGTTGAAGATCAAAAGTGGAGAAACATTCAGTACTTC
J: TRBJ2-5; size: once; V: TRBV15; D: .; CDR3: CATSRDTSGTQYF; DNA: TGTGCCACCAGCAGAGACACCTCCGGGACCCAGTACTTC
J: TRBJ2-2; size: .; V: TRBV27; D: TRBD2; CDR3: CASRGSGRDGELFF; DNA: TGTGCCAGCAGGGGTAGCGGGAGGGACGGGGAGCTGTTTTTT
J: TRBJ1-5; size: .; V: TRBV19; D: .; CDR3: CASRSWRSNQPQHF; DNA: TGTGCCAGTCGTTCTTGGAGAAGCAATCAGCCCCAGCATTTT
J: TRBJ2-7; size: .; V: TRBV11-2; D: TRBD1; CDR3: CASSLRGTANRLVYEQYF; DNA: TGTGCCAGCAGCTTGAGAGGGACAGCCAACCGGTTGGTCTACGAGCAGTACTTC
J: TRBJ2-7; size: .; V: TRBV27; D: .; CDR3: CASSLSIGTPYEQYF; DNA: TGTGCCAGCAGTTTATCGATCGGGACACCGTACGAGCAGTACTTC
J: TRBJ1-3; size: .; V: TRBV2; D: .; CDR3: CASSQGAGNTIYF; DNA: TGTGCCAGCAGCCAGGGTGCGGGAAACACCATATATTTT
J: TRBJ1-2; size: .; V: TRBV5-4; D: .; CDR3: CASSLRQDYGYTF; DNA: TGTGCCAGCAGCTTGCGACAGGACTATGGCTACACCTTC
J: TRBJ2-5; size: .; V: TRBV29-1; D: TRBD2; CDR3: CSVDSGTSGRDMRGETQYF; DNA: TGCAGCGTTGACAGTGGGACTAGCGGGAGGGATATGAGAGGAGAGACCCAGTACTTC
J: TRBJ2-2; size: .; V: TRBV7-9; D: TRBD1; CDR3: CASSLARVTGWITGELFF; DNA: TGTGCCAGCAGCTTGGCCCGTGTGACAGGGTGGATCACCGGGGAGCTGTTTTTT
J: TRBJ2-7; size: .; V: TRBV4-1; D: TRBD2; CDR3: CASSRTSGSYEQYF; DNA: TGCGCCAGCAGCCGGACTAGCGGCTCCTACGAGCAGTACTTC
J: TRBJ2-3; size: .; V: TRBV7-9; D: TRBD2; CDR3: CASSSTSGHTDTQYF; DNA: TGTGCCAGCAGCTCCACTAGCGGGCACACAGATACGCAGTATTTT
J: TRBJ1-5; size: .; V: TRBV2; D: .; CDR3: CASRTDVISPQHF; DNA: TGTGCCAGCAGGACAGATGTAATCAGCCCCCAGCATTTT
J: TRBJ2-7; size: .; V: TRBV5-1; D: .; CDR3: CASSLEGGSYEQYF; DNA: TGCGCCAGCAGCTTGGAGGGAGGCTCCTACGAGCAGTACTTC
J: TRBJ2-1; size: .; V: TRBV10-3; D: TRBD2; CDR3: CAIRDSGGTYNEQFF; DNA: TGTGCCATCAGGGATAGCGGGGGGACCTACAATGAGCAGTTCTTC
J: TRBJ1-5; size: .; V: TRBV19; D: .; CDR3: CASSGGSNQPQHF; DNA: TGTGCCAGTAGTGGAGGGAGCAATCAGCCCCAGCATTTT
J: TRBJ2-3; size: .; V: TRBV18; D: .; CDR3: CASSPVRIVGTDTQYF; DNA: TGTGCCAGCTCACCAGTGCGAATCGTGGGCACAGATACGCAGTATTTT
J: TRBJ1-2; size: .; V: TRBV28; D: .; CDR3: CASYLGAGYGYTF; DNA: TGTGCCAGCTACCTAGGGGCAGGCTATGGCTACACCTTC